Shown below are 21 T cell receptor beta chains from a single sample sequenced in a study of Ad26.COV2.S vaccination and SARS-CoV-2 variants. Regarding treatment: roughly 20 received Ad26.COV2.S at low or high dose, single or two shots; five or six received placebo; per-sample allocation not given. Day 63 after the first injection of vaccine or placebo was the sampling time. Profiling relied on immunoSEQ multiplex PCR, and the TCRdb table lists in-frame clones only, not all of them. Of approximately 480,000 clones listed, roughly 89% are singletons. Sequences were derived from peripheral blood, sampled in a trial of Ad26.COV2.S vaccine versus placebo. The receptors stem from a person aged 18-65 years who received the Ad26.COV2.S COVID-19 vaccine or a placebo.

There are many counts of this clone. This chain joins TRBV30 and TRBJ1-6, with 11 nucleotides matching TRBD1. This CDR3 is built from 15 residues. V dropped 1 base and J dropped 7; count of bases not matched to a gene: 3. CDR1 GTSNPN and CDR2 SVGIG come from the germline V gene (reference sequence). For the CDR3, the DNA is TGTGCCTGGAGTGCGGGACAGGGGGACAATTCACCCCTCCACTTT. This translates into CAWSAGQGDNSPLHF.

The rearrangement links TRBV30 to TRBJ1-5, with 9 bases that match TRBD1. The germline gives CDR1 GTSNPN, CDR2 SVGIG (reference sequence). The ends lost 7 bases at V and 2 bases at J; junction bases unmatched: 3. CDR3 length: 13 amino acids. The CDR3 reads CASDRGGNQPQHF. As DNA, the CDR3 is TGTGCCTCCGACAGGGGGGGCAATCAGCCCCAGCATTTT.

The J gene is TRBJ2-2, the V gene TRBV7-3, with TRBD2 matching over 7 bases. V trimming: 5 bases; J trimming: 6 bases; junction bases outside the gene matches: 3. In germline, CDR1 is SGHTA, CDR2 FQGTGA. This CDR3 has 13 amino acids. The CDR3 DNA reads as TGTGCCAGCAGCGCCGGACTAGCCGGGGAGCTGTTTTTT. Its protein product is CASSAGLAGELFF.

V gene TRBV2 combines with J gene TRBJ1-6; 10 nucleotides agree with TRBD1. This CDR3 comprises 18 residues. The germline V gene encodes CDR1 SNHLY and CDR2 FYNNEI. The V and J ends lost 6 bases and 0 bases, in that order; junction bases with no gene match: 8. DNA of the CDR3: TGTGCCAGCAGGGACAGGGGGGGAATGAGCTCCTATAATTCACCCCTCCACTTT. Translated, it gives CASRDRGGMSSYNSPLHF.

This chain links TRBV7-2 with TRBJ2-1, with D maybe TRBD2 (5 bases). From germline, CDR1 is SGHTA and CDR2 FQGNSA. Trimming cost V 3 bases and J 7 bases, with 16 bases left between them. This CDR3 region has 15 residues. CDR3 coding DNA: TGTGCCAGCAGCTTGCCCTCTAGCAGGCTAAATGAGCAGTTCTTC. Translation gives CASSLPSSRLNEQFF.

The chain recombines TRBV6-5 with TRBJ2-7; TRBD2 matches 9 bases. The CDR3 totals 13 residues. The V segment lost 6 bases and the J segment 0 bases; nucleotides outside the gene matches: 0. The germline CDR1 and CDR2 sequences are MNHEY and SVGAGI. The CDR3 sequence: CASRAGGSYEQYF. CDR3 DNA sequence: TGTGCCAGCAGAGCGGGAGGCTCCTACGAGCAGTACTTC.

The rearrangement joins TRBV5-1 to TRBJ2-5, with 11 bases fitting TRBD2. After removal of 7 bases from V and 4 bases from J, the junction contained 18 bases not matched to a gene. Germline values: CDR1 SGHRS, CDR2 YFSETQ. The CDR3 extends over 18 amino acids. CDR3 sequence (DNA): TGCGCCAGCTCCCCGGGGGCTAGCGGGAGGAGGGGGAGAGAGACCCAGTACTTC. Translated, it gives CASSPGASGRRGRETQYF.

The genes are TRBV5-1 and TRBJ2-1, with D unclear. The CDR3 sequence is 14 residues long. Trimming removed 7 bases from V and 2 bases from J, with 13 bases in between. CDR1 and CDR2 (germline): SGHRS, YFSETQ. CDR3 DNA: TGCGCCAGCCAGCAAGGTACCACCTACAATGAGCAGTTCTTC. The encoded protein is CASQQGTTYNEQFF.

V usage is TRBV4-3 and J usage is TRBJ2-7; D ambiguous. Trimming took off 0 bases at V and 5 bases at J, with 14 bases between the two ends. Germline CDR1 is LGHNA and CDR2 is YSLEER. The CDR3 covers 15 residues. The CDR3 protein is CASSQEFGFADEQYF. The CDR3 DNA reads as TGCGCCAGCAGCCAAGAGTTTGGATTTGCGGACGAGCAGTACTTC.

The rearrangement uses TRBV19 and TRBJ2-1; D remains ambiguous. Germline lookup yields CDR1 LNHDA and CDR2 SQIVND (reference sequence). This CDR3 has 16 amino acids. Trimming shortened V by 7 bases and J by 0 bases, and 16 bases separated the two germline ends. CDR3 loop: CASTGPQLSSYNEQFF. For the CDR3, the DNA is TGTGCCAGTACGGGTCCGCAGTTGAGCTCCTACAATGAGCAGTTCTTC. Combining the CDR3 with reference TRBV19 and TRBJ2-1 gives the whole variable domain DGGITQSPKYLFRKEGQNVTLSCEQNLNHDAMYWYRQDPGQGLRLIYYSQIVNDFQKGDIAEGYSVSREKKESFPLTVTSAQKNPTAFYLCASTGPQLSSYNEQFFGPGTRLTVL.

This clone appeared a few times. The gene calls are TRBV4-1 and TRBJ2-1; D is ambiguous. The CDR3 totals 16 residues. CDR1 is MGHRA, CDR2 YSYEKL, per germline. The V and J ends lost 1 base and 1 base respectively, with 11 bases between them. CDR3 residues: CASSQVNLVSYNEQFF. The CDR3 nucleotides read TGCGCCAGCAGCCAAGTCAACCTGGTGTCCTACAATGAGCAGTTCTTC.

CDR3 amino acids: CASTGRQQGRRLFGYTF. CDR3 nucleotide sequence: TGCGCCAGCACAGGCCGGCAACAGGGTCGACGTCTTTTCGGCTACACCTTC. The rearrangement joins TRBV5-1 to TRBJ1-2, with a possible D match to TRBD1 (6 bases). The CDR3 contains 17 residues. CDR1 SGHRS and CDR2 YFSETQ come from the germline V gene. V was clipped by 6 bases and J by 8 bases, with 29 bases between them.

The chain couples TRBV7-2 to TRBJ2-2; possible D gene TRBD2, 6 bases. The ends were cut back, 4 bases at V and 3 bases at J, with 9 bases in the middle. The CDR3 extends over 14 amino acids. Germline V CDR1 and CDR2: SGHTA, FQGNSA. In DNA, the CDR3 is TGTGCCAGCAGCTCCCTAGCGCACACCGGGGAGCTGTTTTTT. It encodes CASSSLAHTGELFF.

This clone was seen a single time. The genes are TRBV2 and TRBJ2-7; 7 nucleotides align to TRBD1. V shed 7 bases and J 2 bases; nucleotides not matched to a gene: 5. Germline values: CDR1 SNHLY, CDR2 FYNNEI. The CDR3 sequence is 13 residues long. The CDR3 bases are TGTGCCAGCATGGGGACAGTAACCTACGAGCAGTACTTC. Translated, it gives CASMGTVTYEQYF.

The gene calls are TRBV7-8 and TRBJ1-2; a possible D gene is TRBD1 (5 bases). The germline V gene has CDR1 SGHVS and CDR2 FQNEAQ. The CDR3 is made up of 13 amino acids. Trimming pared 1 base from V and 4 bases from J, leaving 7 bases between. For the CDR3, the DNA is TGTGCCAGCAGCTTAGGACAGCTCTATGGCTACACCTTC. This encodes CASSLGQLYGYTF.

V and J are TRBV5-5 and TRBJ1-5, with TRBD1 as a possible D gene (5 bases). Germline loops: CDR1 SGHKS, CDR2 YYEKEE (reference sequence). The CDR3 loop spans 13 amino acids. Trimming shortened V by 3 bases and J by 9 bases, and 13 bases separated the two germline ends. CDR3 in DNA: TGTGCCAGCAGCTGGACGGGACCCCCGCCCCAGCATTTT. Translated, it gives CASSWTGPPPQHF.

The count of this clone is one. The CDR3 DNA sequence: TGTGCCAGCAGGGATAACGGGGCTTGGGAGCAGTACTTC. As protein: CASRDNGAWEQYF. The V and J genes are TRBV3-1 (or the pseudogene TRBV3-2) and TRBJ2-7; perhaps D is TRBD1 or TRBD2 (5 bases each). V lost 6 bases and J 7 bases, leaving 16 bases between the germline ends. This CDR3 is built from 13 residues. The germline CDR1 and CDR2 sequences are LGHDT and YNNKEL (reference sequence).

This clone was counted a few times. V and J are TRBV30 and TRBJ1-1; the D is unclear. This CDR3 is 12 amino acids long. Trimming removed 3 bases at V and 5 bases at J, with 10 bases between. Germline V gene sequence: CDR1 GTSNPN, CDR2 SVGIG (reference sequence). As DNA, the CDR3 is TGTGCCTGGAGAGGAGGTGGGACTGAAGCTTTCTTT. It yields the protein CAWRGGGTEAFF.

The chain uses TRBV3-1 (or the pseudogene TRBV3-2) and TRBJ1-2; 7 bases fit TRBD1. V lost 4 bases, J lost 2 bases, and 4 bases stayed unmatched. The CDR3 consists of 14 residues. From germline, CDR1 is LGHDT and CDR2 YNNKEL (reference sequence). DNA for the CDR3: TGTGCCAGCAGCCTGGGACAGACAAACTATGGCTACACCTTC. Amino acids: CASSLGQTNYGYTF.

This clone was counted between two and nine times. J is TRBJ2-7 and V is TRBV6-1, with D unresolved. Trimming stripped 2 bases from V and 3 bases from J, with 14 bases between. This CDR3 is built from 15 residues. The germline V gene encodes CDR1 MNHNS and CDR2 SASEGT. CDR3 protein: CASSESPRAFYEQYF. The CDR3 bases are TGTGCCAGCAGTGAATCGCCAAGGGCATTCTACGAGCAGTACTTC.

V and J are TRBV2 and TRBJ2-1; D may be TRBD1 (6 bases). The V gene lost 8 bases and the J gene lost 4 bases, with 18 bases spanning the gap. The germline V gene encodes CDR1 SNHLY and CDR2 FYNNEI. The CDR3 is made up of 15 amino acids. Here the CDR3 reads CASQLPGHRYNEQFF. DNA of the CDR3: TGTGCCAGCCAACTTCCGGGACACCGATACAATGAGCAGTTCTTC.